The clone carrying this TCR beta chain was seen only a few times. It was with 60 Vbeta and 13 Jbeta primers that the PCR ran. Assay used: immunoSEQ multiplex PCR; TCRdb lists only in-frame clones, some missing. The profile shows 100,000 to 150,000 clones, 75% to 85% of them singletons. The sample comes from a study of cytomegalovirus exposure and HLA in healthy donors. The material sequenced was PBMCs. This TCR came from a man aged 18 to 30 in good health and CMV-seronegative.

The CDR3 spells CASSFKGATTTGNTIYF. The CDR3 DNA reads TGTGCCAGCAGCTTTAAAGGAGCGACTACGACTGGAAACACCATATATTTT. V is TRBV7-9 and J is TRBJ1-3; the D is unclear. V dropped 3 bases and J dropped 2 bases, with 17 bases sitting between them. The CDR3 totals 17 residues. Looked up from germline, CDR1 is SEHNR and CDR2 is FQNEAQ (reference sequence).